The clone carrying this T cell receptor (beta chain) was observed many times. The length of the CDR3 is 15 residues. V lost 0 bases and J 0 bases, leaving 10 bases between the germline ends. CDR1 is SGHRS and CDR2 is YFSETQ in the germline V gene. TCRdb re-called the 5' RACE reads with MiXCR, one entry per CDR3 protein. Among about 62,000 distinct CDR3 sequences, around 30% were seen once, and the ten largest hold 2.3%. The source is a female donor with breast cancer. V gene TRBV5-1 combines with J gene TRBJ2-7; possibly TRBD2 for D (5 bases). The sequenced material came from tumor-infiltrating naive CD4+ T cells sorted from the breast tumor. Sample subset: naive CD4+ T cells, CD4+CD45RA+CD25-. CDR3 nucleotides: TGCGCCAGCAGCTTGGACACCGGGGACTCCTACGAGCAGTACTTC. Protein: CASSLDTGDSYEQYF. Full variable domain (missing parts from reference TRBV5-1 and TRBJ2-7): KAGVTQTPRYLIKTRGQQVTLSCSPISGHRSVSWYQQTPGQGLQFLFEYFSETQRNKGNFPGRFSGRQFSNSRSEMNVSTLELGDSALYLCASSLDTGDSYEQYFGPGTRLTVT.